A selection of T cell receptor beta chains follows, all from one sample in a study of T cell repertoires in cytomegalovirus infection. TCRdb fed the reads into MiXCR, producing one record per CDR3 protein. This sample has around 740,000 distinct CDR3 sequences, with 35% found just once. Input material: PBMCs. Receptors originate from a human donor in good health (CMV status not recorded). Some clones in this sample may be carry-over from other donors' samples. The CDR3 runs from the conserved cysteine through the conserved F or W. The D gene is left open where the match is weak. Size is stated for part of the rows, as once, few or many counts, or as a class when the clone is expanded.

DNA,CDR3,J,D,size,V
TGTGCCAGCAGCCAAGACTTGCTAGCGGGGAAAGAGACCCAGTACTTC,CASSQDLLAGKETQYF,TRBJ2-5,TRBD2,NA,TRBV3-1
TGTGCCAGTAGTATCTCGGGAGGATCTGGGAATGAGCAGTTCTTC,CASSISGGSGNEQFF,TRBJ2-1,TRBD2,NA,TRBV19
TGTGCCAGCAGTCAAGACAGGATGAACACTGAAGCTTTCTTT,CASSQDRMNTEAFF,TRBJ1-1,NA,NA,TRBV6-1
TGTGCCAGCAGCCCAGACCCTCGGGACTATGGCTACACCTTC,CASSPDPRDYGYTF,TRBJ1-2,NA,NA,TRBV28
TGTGCCAGCAGTTACCCGGAGGGAGGGGACCTCTGGAATGAGCAGTTCTTC,CASSYPEGGDLWNEQFF,TRBJ2-1,TRBD2,few,TRBV6-5
TGCAGCGTTGCCTCAGGGGGCCATCAGCCCCAGCATTTT,CSVASGGHQPQHF,TRBJ1-5,TRBD1,NA,TRBV29-1
TGTGCCAGCCGTTGGGGCGGCACTGAAGCTTTCTTT,CASRWGGTEAFF,TRBJ1-1,NA,many,TRBV7-9
TGTGCCAGCAGTGACTCGGGACTAGCTGCAGAGACCCAGTACTTC,CASSDSGLAAETQYF,TRBJ2-5,TRBD2,NA,TRBV2
TGCGCCAGCAGCTTGGAGGGACAGCCTAATAATTCACCCCTCCACTTT,CASSLEGQPNNSPLHF,TRBJ1-6,TRBD1,NA,TRBV5-1
TGTGCCAGCAGTTTCGGGGGAGGAACTCTAGCCAAAAACATTCAGTACTTC,CASSFGGGTLAKNIQYF,TRBJ2-4,NA,NA,TRBV6-5
TGTGCCAGCAGTTACCGAGCTTCTACCGGGGAGCTGTTTTTT,CASSYRASTGELFF,TRBJ2-2,NA,few,TRBV6-2/TRBV6-3
TGCAGCGTTGAAGGTGGGCTAGCGGGGTTGGGAGATACGCAGTATTTT,CSVEGGLAGLGDTQYF,TRBJ2-3,TRBD2,NA,TRBV29-1
TGTGCCAGCGCTCCAGCTAGCGGCTACAATGAGCAGTTCTTC,CASAPASGYNEQFF,TRBJ2-1,TRBD2,few,TRBV12-3/TRBV12-4
TGTGCCAGCAGTTTCCCGGACCCGGGGCGTGAAAAACTGTTTTTT,CASSFPDPGREKLFF,TRBJ1-4,NA,NA,TRBV12-3/TRBV12-4
TGTGCCAGCAGTTTGGGACAGGGGACAGCAACTAATGAAAAACTGTTTTTT,CASSLGQGTATNEKLFF,TRBJ1-4,TRBD1,NA,TRBV28
TGTGCCAGCAGTAGATCCGGGACAGGGCTGTGGTATGGCTACACCTTC,CASSRSGTGLWYGYTF,TRBJ1-2,TRBD1,NA,TRBV12-3/TRBV12-4
TGTGCCAGCAGCCAAACAGGGGATAACACTGAAGCTTTCTTT,CASSQTGDNTEAFF,TRBJ1-1,TRBD1,NA,TRBV28
TGCGCCAGCAGCCTCATATTCTCCTACGAGCAGTACTTC,CASSLIFSYEQYF,TRBJ2-7,NA,NA,TRBV5-1
TGCAGTGCTAGCTGGGGGGAGACCCAGTACTTC,CSASWGETQYF,TRBJ2-5,NA,NA,TRBV20-1
TGCGCCAGCAGCCAAGATAGTCTAGCGGGGGCCTACGAGCAGTACTTC,CASSQDSLAGAYEQYF,TRBJ2-7,TRBD2,few,TRBV4-1
TGTGCCAGCAGCCAAGGCCTCGGATACGAGCAGTACTTC,CASSQGLGYEQYF,TRBJ2-7,NA,many,TRBV4-1
TGTGCCAGCAGCGGAGATGGGTCTACTGGGGAGCAGTTCTTC,CASSGDGSTGEQFF,TRBJ2-1,NA,few,TRBV7-8